The TCR beta chain under discussion was sequenced for a study of cytomegalovirus exposure and HLA in healthy donors. General study findings and limits: A few CMV-associated chains were confirmed in vitro to be specific for CMV antigens.

V was cut by 6 bases and J by 7 bases, with 21 bases left in between. The CDR3 consists of 15 residues. From germline, CDR1 is MDHEN and CDR2 SYDVKM. Turning to this clone: Its antigen remains unknown.

In the PCR, 60 Vbeta and 13 Jbeta primers were used. Sequenced by immunoSEQ multiplex PCR; TCRdb stores in-frame clones only, minus some. Found here are tens of thousands of clones, just under 80% of them singletons; the top ten hold approximately 4.4%. Sequencing was carried out using PBMCs. This receptor was taken from a male donor in good health and CMV-seropositive. The genes are TRBV28 and TRBJ1-2; TRBD1 might be the D (5 bases). The chain's CDR3 is CASSYSGIVVSGYTF. CDR3 DNA sequence: TGTGCCAGCAGCTATTCAGGGATAGTGGTTAGTGGCTACACCTTC.